This TCR beta chain was sequenced for a study of cytomegalovirus exposure and HLA in healthy donors. Findings of the study overall: The likely explanation for a cluster of highly shared sequence variants was sequencing artifact. Later on, a genetic analysis was performed. It linked a missense variant in DCLRE1C with V- and J-gene trimming of TCR beta. TCR beta sequences reportedly predicted the HLA-A and HLA-B alleles of most subjects accurately.

Details on this clone: Its antigen is unknown.

PCR was performed using 60 Vbeta and 13 Jbeta primers. Libraries were prepared by immunoSEQ multiplex PCR; TCRdb keeps only in-frame clonotypes and omits some of them. Of roughly 100,000 clones in the sample, roughly 80% were seen once. Each of the donors was a healthy bone marrow donor. Specimen: PBMCs. This clonotype originated in a man aged 30 to 39 in good health and CMV-seropositive.

The CDR3 DNA reads as TGTGCCAGCTCACCGTCCAGTTATAGCAATCAGCCCCAGCATTTT. This codes for CASSPSSYSNQPQHF. The chain recombines TRBV18 with TRBJ1-5; D is unresolved. Between the trimmed V and J ends, which lost 3 bases and 0 bases, there was a span of 9 bases. The CDR3 extends over 15 amino acids. Per germline, CDR1 KGHSH and CDR2 LQKENI.